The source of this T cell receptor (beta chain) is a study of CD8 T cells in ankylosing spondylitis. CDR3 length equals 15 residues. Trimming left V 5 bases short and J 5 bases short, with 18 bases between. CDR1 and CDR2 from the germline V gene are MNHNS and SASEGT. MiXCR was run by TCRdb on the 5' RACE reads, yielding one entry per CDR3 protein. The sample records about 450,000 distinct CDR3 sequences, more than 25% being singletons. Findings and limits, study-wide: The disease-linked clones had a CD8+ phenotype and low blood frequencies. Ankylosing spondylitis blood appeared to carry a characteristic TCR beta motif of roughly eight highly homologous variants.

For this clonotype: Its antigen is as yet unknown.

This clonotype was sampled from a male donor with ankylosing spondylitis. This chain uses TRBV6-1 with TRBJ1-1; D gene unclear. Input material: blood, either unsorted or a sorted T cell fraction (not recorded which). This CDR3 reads CASSPRRGGGTEAFF. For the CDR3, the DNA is TGTGCCAGCAGTCCCCGACGCGGCGGAGGAACTGAAGCTTTCTTT.